The sequence of this T cell receptor beta chain was determined in a study of blood T cell repertoires in COVID-19. Whole-study context: Collection of acute and convalescent COVID-19 samples took place in the United States, Italy and Spain.

Ages ranged from about 18 to 89 years, with residence in 24 US areas. Participants reported their clinical history, and cohort assignment relied on those reports. Assay: immunoSEQ multiplex PCR; the TCRdb copy retains only in-frame clones and omits some. The sample records around 250,000 clones, roughly 88% being singletons. The CDR3 spans 13 residues. V lost 8 bases and J lost 0; bases outside the gene matches: 0. Germline V lookup: CDR1 WNHNN, CDR2 SYGVQD (reference sequence). The sequenced material came from PBMCs or T cells enriched from blood (not recorded which). The rearrangement uses TRBV10-1 and TRBJ2-2; 7 bases are a match to TRBD1. The source of this sequence is a woman between 45 and 65 years old who had recovered from COVID-19. The chain's CDR3 is CASGTANTGELFF. The CDR3 bases are TGCGCCAGCGGGACAGCGAACACCGGGGAGCTGTTTTTT.